These T cell receptor beta chains were read from a single sample in a study of blood T cell repertoires in COVID-19. Data came from immunoSEQ multiplex PCR; TCRdb stores just in-frame clones and leaves some out. This sample carries 220,000 or so clones, roughly 92% of them seen once, and the ten largest clones take around 0.84%. Specimen: peripheral blood. The receptor set was obtained from a man in his 60s with COVID-19, enrolled during active disease. CDR3s include the opening cysteine and the closing phenylalanine or tryptophan. A D gene is named only where the DNA matches it firmly. Expanded clones are given a class, and other clones once, few, many or no size at all.

CDR3 length	D gene	V gene	J gene	clone size	CDR3 DNA	CDR3 protein
15	-	TRBV19	TRBJ2-1	-	TGTGCCAGTAGTATGTCAGGGAGGTACTACAATGAGCAGTTCTTC	CASSMSGRYYNEQFF
15	TRBD1	TRBV5-1	TRBJ1-2	few	TGCGCCAGCAGCGGAGGACAGGGGGATGGCTATGGCTACACCTTC	CASSGGQGDGYGYTF
16	-	TRBV21-1	TRBJ2-3	-	TGTGCCAGCAGCAAAGGGGGGACAGGGGGCGCAAATACGCAGTATTTT	CASSKGGTGGANTQYF
14	TRBD1	TRBV6-5	TRBJ1-2	-	TGTGCCAGCAGTTCAACAGGGGGCTCCAAAGGCTACACCTTC	CASSSTGGSKGYTF
16	-	TRBV6-2/TRBV6-3	TRBJ2-3	-	TGTGCCAGCAGTTACTCGGGGGGACTCAACACAGATACGCAGTATTTT	CASSYSGGLNTDTQYF
11	-	TRBV5-4	TRBJ2-1	-	TGTGCCAGCAGCTTGATGAGGGAGCAGTTCTTC	CASSLMREQFF
14	-	TRBV5-4	TRBJ1-1	-	TGTGCCAGCAGCCTCGAGGGGGTGAACACTGAAGCTTTCTTT	CASSLEGVNTEAFF
15	TRBD2	TRBV11-1	TRBJ2-1	-	TGTGCCAGCAGCTTAGCGCTACTAGCGGGGAAAGAGCAGTTCTTC	CASSLALLAGKEQFF
14	TRBD1	TRBV3-1/TRBV3-2	TRBJ1-2	-	TGTGCCAGCAGCCAAAGACAGGGGGCGTATGGCTACACCTTC	CASSQRQGAYGYTF
14	TRBD1	TRBV5-1	TRBJ1-5	once	TGCGCCAGCAGCCCCGGGACAGGGGTTCAGCCCCAGCATTTT	CASSPGTGVQPQHF
12	-	TRBV7-8	TRBJ2-2	-	TGTGCCAGCAGCTTGACAGCCGGGGAGCTGTTTTTT	CASSLTAGELFF
16	TRBD2	TRBV28	TRBJ2-7	once	TGTGCCAGCAGTCGTAGCGGGAGGCCCCGCTACTGGGAGCAGTACTTC	CASSRSGRPRYWEQYF
17	TRBD2	TRBV5-4	TRBJ2-1	once	TGTGCCAGCAGCTTCCCATCTAGCGGGGACTCCTACAATGAGCAGTTCTTC	CASSFPSSGDSYNEQFF
14	-	TRBV5-1	TRBJ1-2	-	TGCGCCAGCAGCTTGGGGACAGCTACCTATGGCTACACCTTC	CASSLGTATYGYTF
15	TRBD1	TRBV5-1	TRBJ2-7	-	TGCGCCAGCAGCTTTGACTGGGACAGTTCCTACGAGCAGTACTTC	CASSFDWDSSYEQYF
14	-	TRBV7-8	TRBJ1-3	-	TGTGCCAGCAGCTTGGGGGGGGATAGAAACACCATATATTTT	CASSLGGDRNTIYF
15	TRBD1	TRBV18	TRBJ1-6	-	TGTGCCAGCTCACCACTCGGCCAGGGGGATTCACCCCTCCACTTT	CASSPLGQGDSPLHF
12	TRBD1	TRBV30	TRBJ1-2	-	TGTGCCTGGAGTGGACAGGGGTTGGGCTACACCTTC	CAWSGQGLGYTF
14	TRBD1	TRBV7-9	TRBJ1-2	once	TGTGCCAGCAGCTTAGAAAACAGGGGCTACGGCTACACCTTC	CASSLENRGYGYTF